Included here is one T cell receptor (beta chain) sequence, with context. This sample was included in a study of blood T cell repertoires in COVID-19. Trimming stripped 5 bases from V and 7 bases from J, with 17 bases between. CDR1 is MRHNA, CDR2 SNTAGT, per germline. The CDR3 covers 14 residues. Produced via immunoSEQ multiplex PCR; TCRdb's table is partial and in-frame only. The sample gives hundreds of thousands of clones, roughly 91% of which show up once; roughly 9% is in the top ten. The genes are TRBV6-4 and TRBJ1-1; weak D call: TRBD1 (5 bases). The sample consisted of PBMCs or T cells enriched from blood (not recorded which). The TCR originated in a man aged 40-49 years who had recovered from COVID-19. The CDR3 sequence is CASSKERGNSEAFF. CDR3 DNA: TGTGCCAGCAGTAAGGAGCGGGGGAATAGTGAAGCTTTCTTT.